These 12 T cell receptor beta chains were sequenced from one sample in a study of T cell changes during pregnancy in multiple sclerosis. Generated by immunoSEQ multiplex PCR, the TCRdb table keeps only in-frame clones and is missing some. The sample has roughly 110,000 clones, under 95% seen once. The sample was peripheral blood, taken after pregnancy. The receptors were gathered from a female donor with multiple sclerosis, enrolled in a pregnancy study.

CDR3 in DNA: TGTGCCAGCAGCCGGGAGAATCGCTACGAGCAGTACTTC. Protein: CASSRENRYEQYF. This rearrangement joins TRBV7-9 to TRBJ2-7; possible D gene TRBD2, 6 bases. Trimming took 5 bases from V and 3 from J, leaving 11 bases between them. Germline CDR1 SEHNR, CDR2 FQNEAQ (reference sequence). This CDR3 comprises 13 residues.

The chain employs TRBV11-1 and TRBJ1-1; D remains unclear. This CDR3 comprises 15 residues. V lost 2 bases to trimming and J lost 0 bases, with 10 bases between them. Germline CDR1 is SGHAT and CDR2 is FQDESV (reference sequence). CDR3 protein: CASSLRKAMNTEAFF. CDR3 sequence (DNA): TGTGCCAGCAGCTTAAGGAAAGCGATGAACACTGAAGCTTTCTTT.

The chain employs TRBV6-1 and TRBJ1-5; D unclear. Germline CDR1 is MNHNS and CDR2 is SASEGT. This CDR3 region has 14 residues. The V gene lost 4 bases and the J gene lost 3 bases, with 10 bases spanning the gap. The CDR3 DNA follows: TGTGCCAGCAGTGGGCGGGGAAACAATCAGCCCCAGCATTTT. It translates to CASSGRGNNQPQHF.

This clone was recorded only once. The rearrangement links TRBV7-2 to TRBJ1-3; 8 positions agree with TRBD1. Germline V CDR1 and CDR2: SGHTA, FQGNSA. Trimming at V came to 4 bases and at J to 1 base, leaving 15 bases not matched to a gene. The CDR3 length is 19 residues. CDR3 amino acids: CASSSLLPGTGSSGNTIYF. The CDR3 DNA reads TGTGCCAGCAGCTCGTTATTACCCGGGACAGGCTCTTCTGGAAACACCATATATTTT.

This chain uses TRBV13 with TRBJ2-7; 7 bases match TRBD1. The CDR3 has 15 residues. Germline trimming cut 4 bases from V and 0 bases from J; bases unmatched to any gene: 6. From germline, CDR1 is PRHDT and CDR2 FYEKMQ (reference sequence). In DNA, the CDR3 is TGTGCCAGCAGCTCAAGGGGGCGTGCCTCCTACGAGCAGTACTTC. Protein sequence: CASSSRGRASYEQYF.

This chain links TRBV28 with TRBJ1-2, with 7 positions matching TRBD1. The trim removed 5 bases at V and 3 bases at J, leaving 6 bases unmatched. The CDR3 extends over 14 amino acids. The germline V gene encodes CDR1 MDHEN and CDR2 SYDVKM. CDR3 in DNA: TGTGCCAGCAGTCCAGGGGGGAATCACTATGGCTACACCTTC. Its protein product is CASSPGGNHYGYTF.

V usage is TRBV7-6 and J usage is TRBJ1-6, with TRBD1 matching over 8 bases. CDR3 length equals 16 residues. With V trimmed by 4 bases and J by 7 bases, 9 bases remained unmatched. In germline, CDR1 is SGHVS, CDR2 FNYEAQ. The chain's CDR3 is CASSWRTGRDNSPLHF. CDR3 DNA sequence: TGTGCCAGCAGCTGGCGGACAGGGAGGGACAATTCACCCCTCCACTTT.

The rearrangement links TRBV5-4 to TRBJ1-1; tentatively, D is TRBD1 (6 bases). This CDR3 spans 14 amino acids. The V end lost 1 base, the J end lost 4 bases, and 11 bases lay between the germline ends. Germline CDR1 SGHNT, CDR2 YYREEE (reference sequence). This CDR3 is CASSLRGASTEAFF. CDR3 nucleotides: TGTGCCAGCAGCTTGCGGGGGGCGAGCACTGAAGCTTTCTTT.

V gene TRBV27 combines with J gene TRBJ2-2; TRBD2 matches at 15 bases. The germline V gene encodes CDR1 MNHEY and CDR2 SMNVEV (reference sequence). Trimming at V came to 6 bases and at J to 6 bases, leaving 2 bases not matched to a gene. This CDR3 contains 15 residues. CDR3 residues: CASSGTSGRSGELFF. CDR3 coding DNA: TGTGCCAGCAGCGGGACTAGCGGGAGGTCCGGGGAGCTGTTTTTT.

The V call is TRBV27, the J call TRBJ1-1; D may be TRBD1 (5 bases). Germline CDR1 MNHEY, CDR2 SMNVEV (reference sequence). This CDR3 is built from 13 residues. V lost 3 bases and J 11 bases, leaving 16 bases between the germline ends. The CDR3 loop reads CASSFRRGLIAFF. CDR3 nucleotides: TGTGCCAGCAGTTTCAGACGGGGACTCATCGCTTTCTTT.

V is TRBV9 and J is TRBJ1-2, with D possibly TRBD1 on 5 matching bases. Looked up from germline, CDR1 is SGDLS and CDR2 is YYNGEE. Trimming took off 0 bases at V and 11 bases at J, with 17 bases between the two ends. The CDR3 consists of 14 residues. The CDR3 loop is CASSVESRQGNYTF. The CDR3 coding sequence is TGTGCCAGCAGCGTAGAATCCAGGCAGGGAAATTACACCTTC.

The chain couples TRBV28 to TRBJ2-7, with D perhaps matching TRBD2 (5 bases). Per the germline V gene, CDR1 is MDHEN and CDR2 is SYDVKM. This CDR3 contains 13 residues. V was pared by 4 bases and J by 6 bases, with 13 bases between. CDR3 protein: CASSSTIPTEQYF. CDR3 coding DNA: TGTGCCAGCAGTTCGACTATCCCTACCGAGCAGTACTTC.